This entry concerns a single T cell receptor (beta chain). V lost 0 bases and J lost 0, with 9 bases in between. The length of the CDR3 is 15 residues. Germline V lookup: CDR1 MNHEY, CDR2 SVGAGI. This specimen comes from a study of T cells after yellow fever vaccination. A single record per CDR3 protein comes from TCRdb applying MiXCR to the 5' RACE reads. The table lists 300,000 or so distinct CDR3 sequences, around 6.8% of them singletons. This sequence originates from a man between 18 and 29 years old who received the YFV17D yellow fever vaccine. The source material was PBMCs, sampled roughly seven weeks after the first yellow fever vaccination. The chain has TRBV6-5 and TRBJ2-7, with unresolved D. For the CDR3, the DNA is TGTGCCAGCAGTTACTCTGCAGAGTACTCCTACGAGCAGTACTTC. Its protein product is CASSYSAEYSYEQYF.